This TCR beta chain is from a study of T cell responses to AZD1222 COVID-19 vaccine (dated by TCRdb to the early 2020s). Study-wide context: AZD1222 recipients whose second dose came at about 4 weeks and those whose second dose came at about 12 weeks were combined into one group, since spike-specific TCR depth and breadth did not differ between the two schedules. A total of 230 or so trial participants underwent TCR sequencing, of whom about 200 received two doses of AZD1222 and some 26 received two doses of the MenACWY control vaccine. Enrollment into the trials was organized by age into subgroups of 18-55, 56-69 and 70-plus years, and those subgroups contained roughly 150, 30 and 60 TCR-sequenced participants, respectively.

Findings and caveats that apply to the study as a whole: Nearly half of unique spike-specific TCRs reportedly recognized epitopes outside regions mutated in the B.1.351 and B.1.1.7 variants. Only six AZD1222 recipients were SARS-CoV-2 seropositive at baseline, limiting conclusions about previously exposed vaccinees. Most participants were white British and females outnumbered males, and the authors suggested that clonal diversity may have been underestimated. Spike-specific TCR breadth and depth rose significantly after two AZD1222 doses compared with day 0 and with MenACWY recipients. Because no day 14 peak-response samples were available, the repertoires could be characterized only after the peak T cell response. The whole spike protein was spanned by vaccine-associated CD4 TCRs, and dominant responses were seen in regions 160-218 and 743-854. In the small 56-69-year group, the increase in depth fell short of significance, most likely because of low power.

Comment on this clone: Its antigen is still unknown. Base qualities are not recorded, but no much larger clone differs from it by a single base.

The CDR3 regions of human TCRbeta chains were analyzed by immunosequencing. Per the original workflow: Repertoire TCRs were checked for matches against a reference library of SARS-CoV-2-specific TCRs that had been generated using the MIRA antigen-specificity platform. Breadth was defined as the fraction of unique TCRs that were SARS-CoV-2-associated, and depth was defined as the fraction of total T cells that were SARS-CoV-2-associated. Using the MIRA data, every spike-specific TCR was mapped to the spike region that the TCR reacted to and assigned to either a CD4 or a CD8 class. Log10-transformed breadth and depth values were compared by one-way ANOVA with Sidak's multiple comparisons tests. Sourced from immuneACCESS, this table was stored by TCRdb with only in-frame sequences that have V and J called. A share of the clones is absent; for the studies checked, an unresolved V gene accounts for under half, and the remainder has no known explanation. V, J and clone size were drawn from that table, and D and trimming were deduced from the DNA. The sample table lists 100,000 or so clones, 88% of them with a count of one. Around 10% of the sample is held by the ten biggest clonotypes.

The time point label, read with the paper, signifies: baseline before first vaccination. Samples from vaccinated people were obtained from the UK trials COV001 and COV002, which included a single-blind randomized controlled phase 2/3 trial of AZD1222 (ChAdOx1 nCoV-19) in healthy adults. Trial participant PBMC samples were collected at day 0 and day 28 after the second dose for TCRbeta chain sequencing. The cysteine opens and the phenylalanine closes a CDR3 of 14 amino acids. Of the read, only the CDR3 DNA is kept; its 42 bases are in frame from base 1. Reading the germline V gene (reference sequence) gives CDR1 LGHDT and CDR2 YNNKEL. Deletion took 4 bases off V and 10 bases off J, with a span of 18 bases between the germline ends.

This TCR was sampled from an adult in good health. Recombination linked TRBV3-1 (or the pseudogene TRBV3-2) to TRBJ2-3; a weak D assignment points to TRBD2 (5 bases agree). The sample here was peripheral blood, taken on day 0 of AZD1222 vaccination. The CDR3 protein: CASSRGSLGSAQYF. The nucleotides are TGTGCCAGCAGCCGAGGGAGCCTAGGGTCGGCGCAGTATTTT.